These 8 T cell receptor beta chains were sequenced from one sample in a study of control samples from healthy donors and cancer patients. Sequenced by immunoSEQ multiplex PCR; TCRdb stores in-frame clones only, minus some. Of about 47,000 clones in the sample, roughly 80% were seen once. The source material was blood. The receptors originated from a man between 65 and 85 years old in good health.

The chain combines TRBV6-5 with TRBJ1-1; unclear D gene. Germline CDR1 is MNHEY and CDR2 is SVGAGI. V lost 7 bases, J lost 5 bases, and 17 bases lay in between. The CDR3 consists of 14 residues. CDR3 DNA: TGTGCCAGCATTCCCGGGTCCCCGAGGACTGAAGCTTTCTTT. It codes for CASIPGSPRTEAFF.

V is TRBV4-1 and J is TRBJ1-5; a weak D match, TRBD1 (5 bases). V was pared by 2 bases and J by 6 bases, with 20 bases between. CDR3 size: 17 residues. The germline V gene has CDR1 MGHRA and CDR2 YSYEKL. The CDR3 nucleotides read TGCGCCAGCAGCCAACTCCCCGGCCGGGGGAAGGGTCAGCCCCAGCATTTT. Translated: CASSQLPGRGKGQPQHF.

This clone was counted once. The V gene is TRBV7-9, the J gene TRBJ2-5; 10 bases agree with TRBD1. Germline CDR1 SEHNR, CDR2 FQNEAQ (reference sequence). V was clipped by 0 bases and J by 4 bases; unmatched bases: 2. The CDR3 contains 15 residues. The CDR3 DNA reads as TGTGCCAGCAGCTTAGCGGACAGGGGGAGAGAGACCCAGTACTTC. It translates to CASSLADRGRETQYF.

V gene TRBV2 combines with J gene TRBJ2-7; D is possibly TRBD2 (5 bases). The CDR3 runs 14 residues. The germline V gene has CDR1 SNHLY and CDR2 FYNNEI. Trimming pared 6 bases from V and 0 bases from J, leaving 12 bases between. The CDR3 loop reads CASRNWGDSYEQYF. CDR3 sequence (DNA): TGTGCCAGCAGGAATTGGGGAGACTCCTACGAGCAGTACTTC. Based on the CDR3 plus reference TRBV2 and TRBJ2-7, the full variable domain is EPEVTQTPSHQVTQMGQEVILRCVPISNHLYFYWYRQILGQKVEFLVSFYNNEISEKSEIFDDQFSVERPDGSNFTLKIRSTKLEDSAMYFCASRNWGDSYEQYFGPGTRLTVT.

CDR3 region: CASSLGSYEQYF. CDR3 sequence (DNA): TGTGCCAGCAGTTTAGGGTCCTACGAGCAGTACTTC. The chain carries TRBV28 and TRBJ2-7; D is unresolved. The CDR3 loop spans 12 amino acids. The germline V and J ends were trimmed by 2 bases and 1 base, with 3 bases remaining between them. From germline, CDR1 is MDHEN and CDR2 SYDVKM.

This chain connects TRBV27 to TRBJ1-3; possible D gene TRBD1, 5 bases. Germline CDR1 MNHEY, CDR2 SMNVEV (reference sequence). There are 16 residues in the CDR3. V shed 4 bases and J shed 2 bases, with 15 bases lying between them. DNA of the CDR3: TGTGCCAGCAGTTCGAGCTTTAGGGGCCCTGGAAACACCATATATTTT. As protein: CASSSSFRGPGNTIYF.

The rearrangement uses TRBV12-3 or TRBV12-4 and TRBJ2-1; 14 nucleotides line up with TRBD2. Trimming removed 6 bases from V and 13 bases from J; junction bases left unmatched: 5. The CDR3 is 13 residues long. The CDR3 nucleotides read TGTGCCAGCAGCTTGACTAGCGGGGGGGCTCAGTTCTTC. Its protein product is CASSLTSGGAQFF.

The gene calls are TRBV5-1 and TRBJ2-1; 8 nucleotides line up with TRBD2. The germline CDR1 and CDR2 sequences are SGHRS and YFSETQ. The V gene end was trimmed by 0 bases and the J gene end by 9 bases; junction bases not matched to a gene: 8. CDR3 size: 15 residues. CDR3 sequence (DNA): TGCGCCAGCAGCTTGGATAGCGGGGTATTGGGTGAGCAGTTCTTC. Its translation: CASSLDSGVLGEQFF.